The 15 T cell receptor beta chains given below trace back to one sample, sequenced in a study of blood T cell repertoires in COVID-19. Profiled with immunoSEQ multiplex PCR; TCRdb holds only in-frame clones, not every one. The top ten hold 3.5% to 4.5% of the sample, which has roughly 250,000 clones, approximately 85% seen once. The sample comprised PBMCs or T cells enriched from blood (not recorded which). The receptors were gathered from a young woman who had recovered from COVID-19.

The V and J genes are TRBV6-5 and TRBJ1-2; 8 bases align to TRBD1. Germline V gene lookup returns CDR1 MNHEY and CDR2 SVGAGI. V lost 6 bases, J lost 5 bases, and 8 bases stayed unmatched. This CDR3 is 14 amino acids long. CDR3 in amino acids: CASRRPGTGYGYTF. The CDR3 nucleotides read TGTGCCAGCAGGCGCCCCGGGACAGGTTATGGCTACACCTTC.

The CDR3 nucleotides are TGTGCCAGCAGCATTGACAGGGTCTCTGGGGCCAACGTCCTGACTTTC. This translates into CASSIDRVSGANVLTF. The gene calls are TRBV7-9 and TRBJ2-6, with 7 nucleotides matching TRBD1. The V and J ends lost 5 bases and 0 bases, in that order; junction bases with no gene match: 4. The CDR3 consists of 16 residues. Germline CDR1 and CDR2: SEHNR and FQNEAQ (reference sequence).

V and J are TRBV2 and TRBJ2-2; TRBD2 aligns across 9 bases. The CDR3 has 17 residues. Per the germline V gene, CDR1 is SNHLY and CDR2 is FYNNEI. The junction had 6 bases not matched to a gene; V was cut back by 4 bases and J by 0 bases. The CDR3 loop is CASSVLAGSPNTGELFF. In nucleotides, the CDR3 is TGTGCCAGCAGTGTTCTAGCGGGATCACCGAACACCGGGGAGCTGTTTTTT. The variable domain in full, completed from reference TRBV2 and TRBJ2-2, reads EPEVTQTPSHQVTQMGQEVILRCVPISNHLYFYWYRQILGQKVEFLVSFYNNEISEKSEIFDDQFSVERPDGSNFTLKIRSTKLEDSAMYFCASSVLAGSPNTGELFFGEGSRLTVL.

J is TRBJ2-1 and V is TRBV6-4; 11 bases are shared with TRBD2. With 6 bases clipped from V and 9 bases from J, the junction kept 7 bases outside the gene matches. The CDR3 covers 14 residues. CDR1 MRHNA and CDR2 SNTAGT come from the germline V gene. The CDR3 sequence: CASRISGGAGEQFF. CDR3 sequence (DNA): TGTGCCAGCAGGATTAGCGGGGGGGCCGGTGAGCAGTTCTTC.

This chain connects TRBV27 to TRBJ1-5; no definite D call. V was shortened by 0 bases and J by 1 base, with 7 bases between the two germline ends. CDR1 and CDR2 (germline): MNHEY, SMNVEV (reference sequence). There are 15 residues in the CDR3. The CDR3 sequence: CASSLSFQSNQPQHF. The CDR3 nucleotides are TGTGCCAGCAGTTTATCTTTCCAGAGCAATCAGCCCCAGCATTTT.

The chain links TRBV14 to TRBJ1-1; D is unclear. This CDR3 has 15 amino acids. Trimming stripped 4 bases from V and 0 bases from J, with 12 bases between. Germline lookup yields CDR1 SGHDN and CDR2 FVKESK. CDR3 DNA sequence: TGTGCCAGCAGCCCGCTACGTATAATGAACACTGAAGCTTTCTTT. Translation: CASSPLRIMNTEAFF. Variable domain in full (rest from reference TRBV14 and TRBJ1-1): EAGVTQFPSHSVIEKGQTVTLRCDPISGHDNLYWYRRVMGKEIKFLLHFVKESKQDESGMPNNRFLAERTGGTYSTLKVQPAELEDSGVYFCASSPLRIMNTEAFFGQGTRLTVV.

This clone was observed a handful of times. The DNA for the CDR3 is TGTGCCAGCAGCGCCGGGACAACGAACACCGGGGAGCTGTTTTTT. Translated, it gives CASSAGTTNTGELFF. This sequence joins TRBV5-4 and TRBJ2-2; a possible D gene is TRBD1 (6 bases). V was cut by 4 bases and J by 0 bases, with 10 bases left in between. Germline CDR1 SGHNT, CDR2 YYREEE (reference sequence). There are 15 residues in the CDR3.

V is TRBV30 and J is TRBJ1-2; TRBD1 is a possible D gene (6 bases). The CDR3 is 14 residues long. The V gene lost 0 bases and the J gene lost 4 bases, with 12 bases spanning the gap. The germline gives CDR1 GTSNPN, CDR2 SVGIG (reference sequence). CDR3: CAWSVGQQFYGYTF. The CDR3, as DNA: TGTGCCTGGAGTGTCGGACAGCAATTCTATGGCTACACCTTC.

This chain connects TRBV28 to TRBJ2-5; the match to TRBD2 covers 8 bases. Germline CDR1 MDHEN, CDR2 SYDVKM. V was pared by 7 bases and J by 5 bases, with 6 bases of the junction left unmatched. This CDR3 is built from 13 residues. The chain's CDR3 is CASTGLARETQYF. Here the CDR3 DNA reads TGTGCCAGCACCGGACTAGCTCGCGAGACCCAGTACTTC. Complete variable domain (other parts from reference TRBV28 and TRBJ2-5): DVKVTQSSRYLVKRTGEKVFLECVQDMDHENMFWYRQDPGLGLRLIYFSYDVKMKEKGDIPEGYSVSREKKERFSLILESASTNQTSMYLCASTGLARETQYFGPGTRLLVL.

The chain links TRBV5-6 to TRBJ1-2; D perhaps matches TRBD1 (6 bases). Germline CDR1 and CDR2: SGHDT and YYEEEE. The CDR3 extends over 14 amino acids. Trimming stripped 6 bases from V and 0 bases from J, with 12 bases between. DNA for the CDR3: TGTGCCAGCATCCTCAGACAGGCTAACTATGGCTACACCTTC. Protein sequence: CASILRQANYGYTF.

The chain links TRBV19 to TRBJ1-2, with D hard to call. The V gene's germline CDR1 is LNHDA and CDR2 SQIVND (reference sequence). The CDR3 extends over 13 amino acids. Trimming removed 5 bases from V and 0 bases from J, with 7 bases in between. CDR3 region: CASSWSTNYGYTF. The CDR3 nucleotides read TGTGCCAGTAGTTGGAGCACTAACTATGGCTACACCTTC.

Turning to this clone: Other DNA sequences in the sample encode the same CDR3. This chain connects TRBV9 to TRBJ1-1, with TRBD1 as a possible D gene (6 bases). CDR3 length: 13 residues. Trimming removed 3 bases at V and 6 bases at J, with 12 bases between. Germline CDR1 SGDLS, CDR2 YYNGEE. The CDR3: CASSATGRAEAFF. The CDR3, as DNA: TGTGCCAGCAGCGCTACAGGGAGGGCTGAAGCTTTCTTT.

This clone was observed once. The rearrangement uses TRBV29-1 and TRBJ2-7; 9 bases match TRBD1. Losses at the gene ends were 6 bases for V and 6 bases for J; bases not matched to a gene: 9. CDR3 length: 13 amino acids. Germline V gene lookup returns CDR1 SQVTM and CDR2 ANQGSEA. CDR3 bases: TGCAGCGTGAGACAGGGGGGAGGTGGCGAGCAGTACTTC. It specifies CSVRQGGGGEQYF.

The chain carries TRBV14 and TRBJ1-4, with 7 bases aligning to TRBD1. Germline lookup yields CDR1 SGHDN and CDR2 FVKESK. The CDR3 covers 15 residues. The ends lost 3 bases at V and 4 bases at J; junction bases unmatched: 5. CDR3 in DNA: TGTGCCAGCAGCCATAGGAGACAGGGTAATGAAAAACTGTTTTTT. Amino acids: CASSHRRQGNEKLFF.

V is TRBV2 and J is TRBJ2-5; the match to TRBD1 covers 9 bases. CDR3 length: 15 residues. Germline CDR1 reads SNHLY; CDR2 reads FYNNEI. The ends lost 4 bases at V and 5 bases at J; junction bases unmatched: 8. The CDR3 DNA reads as TGTGCCAGCAGTGTGGACAGGGGTTCCGGGGAGACCCAGTACTTC. Its translation: CASSVDRGSGETQYF. Variable domain in full (rest from reference TRBV2 and TRBJ2-5): EPEVTQTPSHQVTQMGQEVILRCVPISNHLYFYWYRQILGQKVEFLVSFYNNEISEKSEIFDDQFSVERPDGSNFTLKIRSTKLEDSAMYFCASSVDRGSGETQYFGPGTRLLVL.